Following are 9 T cell receptor beta chains from one sample sequenced in a study of T cells after yellow fever vaccination. TCRdb analysed the 5' RACE reads with MiXCR anew, one entry per CDR3 protein. The table shows about 240,000 distinct CDR3 sequences, with about 7% occurring only once. The input for sequencing was CD4+ T cells sorted from PBMCs, taken 15 days after the yellow fever booster vaccination. All receptors come from a man aged 25 to 40 who received the YFV17D yellow fever vaccine.

This clonotype was picked up a small number of times. This chain joins TRBV7-2 and TRBJ1-5; TRBD1 agrees at 8 bases. This CDR3 has 14 amino acids. Germline CDR1 SGHTA, CDR2 FQGNSA. V lost 1 base, J lost 7 bases, and 3 bases stayed unmatched. This CDR3 is CASSLDRGGQPQHF. For the CDR3, the DNA is TGTGCCAGCAGCTTAGACAGGGGGGGCCAGCCCCAGCATTTT.

This clonotype has only a few counts. The chain links TRBV7-2 to TRBJ2-1; D may be TRBD1 or TRBD2 (6 bases each). V was cut by 1 base and J by 4 bases, with 11 bases left in between. The CDR3 is 15 amino acids. The germline gives CDR1 SGHTA, CDR2 FQGNSA. CDR3 in amino acids: CASSLEQGRYNEQFF. The CDR3, as DNA: TGTGCCAGCAGCTTAGAGCAGGGGAGGTACAATGAGCAGTTCTTC.

This clonotype appeared many times. The V and J genes are TRBV20-1 and TRBJ2-5; 7 positions agree with TRBD2. The germline V gene encodes CDR1 DFQATT and CDR2 SNEGSKA (reference sequence). The ends lost 3 bases at V and 5 bases at J; junction bases unmatched: 6. The CDR3 spans 13 residues. In DNA form, the CDR3 reads TGCAGTGCTAGGGGAGGGACTGTGGAGACCCAGTACTTC. As protein: CSARGGTVETQYF.

This rearrangement joins TRBV5-4 to TRBJ1-2; D not certain. There are 12 residues in the CDR3. The ends were cut back, 2 bases at V and 4 bases at J, with 6 bases in the middle. CDR1 SGHNT and CDR2 YYREEE come from the germline V gene (reference sequence). The CDR3 loop reads CASSFERYGYTF. The CDR3 DNA sequence: TGTGCCAGCAGCTTCGAGCGCTATGGCTACACCTTC.

In this sample, this clonotype turned up many times. This chain links TRBV7-2 with TRBJ2-1, with 7 bases lining up with TRBD1. With 5 bases clipped from V and 7 bases from J, the junction kept 11 bases outside the gene matches. Germline CDR1 is SGHTA and CDR2 is FQGNSA. The CDR3 runs to 15 residues. CDR3 loop: CASSVRDRVQNEQFF. DNA of the CDR3: TGTGCCAGCAGCGTTAGAGACAGGGTTCAGAATGAGCAGTTCTTC.

This clonotype was seen more than once but under ten times. The genes are TRBV6-1 and TRBJ1-1, with D possibly matching TRBD1 (6 bases). V lost 5 bases and J lost 1, with 14 bases in between. Per the germline V gene, CDR1 is MNHNS and CDR2 is SASEGT. This CDR3 region has 15 residues. The CDR3 loop reads CASSPGGWGNTEAFF. CDR3 nucleotides: TGTGCCAGCAGTCCGGGGGGCTGGGGGAACACTGAAGCTTTCTTT.

The chain is built from TRBV5-4 and TRBJ2-2, with 8 positions matching TRBD2. The CDR3 is 15 residues long. The V segment lost 7 bases and the J segment 1 base; nucleotides outside the gene matches: 6. Germline-derived CDR1 and CDR2 are SGHNT and YYREEE (reference sequence). CDR3 bases: TGTGCCAGCTCGATAGCGGGAAAGAACACCGGGGAGCTGTTTTTT. Residues: CASSIAGKNTGELFF. Full variable domain (missing parts from reference TRBV5-4 and TRBJ2-2): ETGVTQSPTHLIKTRGQQVTLRCSSQSGHNTVSWYQQALGQGPQFIFQYYREEENGRGNFPPRFSGLQFPNYSSELNVNALELDDSALYLCASSIAGKNTGELFFGEGSRLTVL.

Worth noting for this clonotype: With a much larger clone just one base away, this may be a read error. CDR3 in DNA: TGTGCCAGCAACCTTGGCGGGAGCCAAGAGTCCCAGTACTTC. Encoded protein: CASNLGGSQESQYF. The chain recombines TRBV12-3 or TRBV12-4 with TRBJ2-5, with 7 bases identical to TRBD2. This CDR3 spans 14 amino acids.

This clonotype was counted only a few times. The genes are TRBV7-6 and TRBJ2-6; D is unresolved. Germline CDR1 is SGHVS and CDR2 is FNYEAQ. The germline V and J ends were trimmed by 1 base and 1 base, with 20 bases remaining between them. This CDR3 has 20 amino acids. This chain's CDR3 is CASSLVGPTRSGSGANVLTF. As DNA, the CDR3 is TGTGCCAGCAGCTTAGTGGGTCCGACACGTTCTGGTTCTGGGGCCAACGTCCTGACTTTC. Full variable domain (rest looked up from reference TRBV7-6 and TRBJ2-6): GAGVSQSPRYKVTKRGQDVALRCDPISGHVSLYWYRQALGQGPEFLTYFNYEAQQDKSGLPNDRFSAERPEGSISTLTIQRTEQRDSAMYRCASSLVGPTRSGSGANVLTFGAGSRLTVL.